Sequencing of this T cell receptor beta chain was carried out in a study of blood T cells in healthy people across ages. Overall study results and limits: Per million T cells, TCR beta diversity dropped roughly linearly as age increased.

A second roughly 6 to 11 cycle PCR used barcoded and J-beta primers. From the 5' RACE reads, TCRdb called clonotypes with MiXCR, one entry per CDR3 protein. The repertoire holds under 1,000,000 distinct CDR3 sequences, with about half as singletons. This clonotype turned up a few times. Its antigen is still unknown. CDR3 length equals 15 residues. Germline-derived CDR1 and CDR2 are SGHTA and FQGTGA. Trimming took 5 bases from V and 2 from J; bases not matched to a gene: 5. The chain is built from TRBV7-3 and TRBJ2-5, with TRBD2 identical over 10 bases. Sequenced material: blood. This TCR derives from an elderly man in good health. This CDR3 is CASSPVAGGQETQYF. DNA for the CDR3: TGTGCCAGCAGCCCCGTAGCGGGGGGTCAAGAGACCCAGTACTTC.